The rows below give T cell receptor beta chains drawn from one sample of a study of PD-1 blockade in classical Hodgkin lymphoma. Profiled with immunoSEQ multiplex PCR; TCRdb holds only in-frame clones, not every one. The sample holds approximately 24,000 clones, approximately 78% seen once. The sample here was peripheral blood mononuclear cells (PBMCs), taken before the second cycle of nivolumab. The origin of the receptors is a human donor with classical Hodgkin lymphoma. Each CDR3 is given with its conserved first and last residue. Fields, in order: clone size, J gene, V gene, D gene, CDR3 protein, CDR3 DNA. The D gene is left open where the match is weak. For some rows the clone size is stated as once, few or many, or as a class when expanded; others skip it.

.,TRBJ2-7,TRBV6-1,TRBD2,CASSEVASGGNHF,TGTGCCAGCAGTGAAGTGGCATCGGGGGGAAACCACTTC
few,TRBJ2-3,TRBV9,.,CASSARQVDHTDTQYF,TGTGCCAGCAGCGCCAGACAGGTCGACCACACAGATACGCAGTATTTT
.,TRBJ1-3,TRBV4-1,.,CASSQERRSSGNTIYF,TGCGCCAGCAGCCAAGAGAGGAGAAGCTCTGGAAACACCATATATTTT
once,TRBJ1-3,TRBV5-7,.,CASSLGSGNTIYF,TGTGCCAGCAGCTTAGGCAGTGGAAACACCATATATTTT
once,TRBJ2-7,TRBV7-9,.,CASSFGGAEGYEQYF,TGTGCCAGCAGCTTTGGGGGGGCAGAGGGCTACGAGCAGTACTTC
.,TRBJ1-1,TRBV28,.,CASSRGRAGNTEAFF,TGTGCCAGCAGTAGAGGGCGCGCGGGGAACACTGAAGCTTTCTTT
.,TRBJ1-2,TRBV5-4,TRBD1,CASSLVQGARYGYTF,TGTGCCAGCAGCTTGGTTCAGGGGGCTCGCTATGGCTACACCTTC
.,TRBJ2-3,TRBV14,TRBD2,CASSQAQKRGTDTQYF,TGTGCCAGCAGCCAAGCCCAAAAGCGGGGGACAGATACGCAGTATTTT
.,TRBJ2-5,TRBV2,TRBD2,CASRLASQETQYF,TGTGCCAGCCGACTAGCGTCCCAAGAGACCCAGTACTTC
.,TRBJ1-1,TRBV6-5,.,CASWSLGQAFF,TGTGCCAGTTGGAGCCTGGGGCAAGCTTTCTTT
.,TRBJ2-2,TRBV4-3,TRBD2,CASGTGSGGAAGTGELFF,TGCGCCAGCGGGACTGGTAGCGGGGGGGCGGCAGGCACCGGGGAGCTGTTTTTT
.,TRBJ2-1,TRBV4-1,TRBD1,CASSQVGTVPNEQFF,TGCGCCAGCAGCCAAGTGGGGACAGTTCCCAATGAGCAGTTCTTC
.,TRBJ1-3,TRBV28,.,CASADSGNTIYF,TGTGCCAGCGCAGACTCTGGAAACACCATATATTTT
.,TRBJ2-5,TRBV27,.,CASSLSLQETQYF,TGTGCCAGCAGTTTATCCCTCCAAGAGACCCAGTACTTC
.,TRBJ1-1,TRBV7-2,.,CASSLAPRQVEAFF,TGTGCCAGCAGCTTAGCCCCTAGGCAGGTTGAAGCTTTCTTT
.,TRBJ2-3,TRBV7-2,.,CASSLGVIQPSTDTQYF,TGTGCCAGCAGCTTAGGGGTTATCCAACCTAGCACAGATACGCAGTATTTT
.,TRBJ1-5,TRBV28,.,CASSLPAGWNQPQHF,TGTGCCAGCAGTTTACCCGCCGGGTGGAATCAGCCCCAGCATTTT